The T cell receptor beta chain described here comes from a study of shared clonotypes between healthy human individuals. Broader study findings: Generation probabilities of non-shared clonotypes were lower (relative to those shared by all four donors). At large depth, rarefaction still showed sorted-subset sequencing to be incomplete.

Regarding this clone: Its matching antigen is unknown.

The V gene end was trimmed by 5 bases and the J gene end by 5 bases; junction bases not matched to a gene: 9. CDR3 length: 15 residues. CDR1 and CDR2 (germline): PRHDT, FYEKMQ (reference sequence). The study ran the assay at deep level. Clones were sequenced by immunoSEQ multiplex PCR, and TCRdb holds only the in-frame ones, with some missing. Among some 2.3 million clones listed, about 92% were seen once. Sequenced sample: naive CD4+ T cells from PBMCs. Subset indicated: CD45RA+ positively selected. The V and J genes are TRBV13 and TRBJ2-5; TRBD1 matches 9 bases. This TCR was recovered from a man aged 18 to 35 in good health. Some clones in this sample may be carry-over from other donors' samples. The CDR3 DNA sequence: TGTGCCAGCAGCCCTGGGGGGACAGGGTGGGAGACCCAGTACTTC. It translates to CASSPGGTGWETQYF.